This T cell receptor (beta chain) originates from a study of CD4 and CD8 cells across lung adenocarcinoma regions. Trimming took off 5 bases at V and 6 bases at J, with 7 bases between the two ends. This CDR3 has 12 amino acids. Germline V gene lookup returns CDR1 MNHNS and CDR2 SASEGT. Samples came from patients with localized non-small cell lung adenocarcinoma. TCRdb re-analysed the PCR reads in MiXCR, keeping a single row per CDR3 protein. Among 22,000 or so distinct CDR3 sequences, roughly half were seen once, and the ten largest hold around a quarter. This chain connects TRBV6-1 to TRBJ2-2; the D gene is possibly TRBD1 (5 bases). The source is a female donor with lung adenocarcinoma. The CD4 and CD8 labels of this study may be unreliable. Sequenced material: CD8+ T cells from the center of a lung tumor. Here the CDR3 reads CASSPTAGELFF. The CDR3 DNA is TGTGCCAGCAGTCCGACAGCCGGGGAGCTGTTTTTT.